What follows is one T cell receptor beta chain and its context. All sequencing subjects had displayed CD8+CD57+ cell expansion on flow cytometry. This record belongs to a study of CD8+CD57+ T cells in acquired aplastic anemia. Study-level information: When averaged, DNA from sorted CD4+ and CD8+ cells came to approximately 3 ug.

Investigators profiled TCR beta VDJ and CDR3 from genomic DNA template. TCRdb re-called the reads with MiXCR, one entry per CDR3 protein. The sample holds about 270,000 distinct CDR3 sequences, around 82% seen once. Material for sequencing was sorted CD4+, CD8+, or CD8+CD57+ T cells (not recorded which) from PBMCs. The receptor's source is a human donor with aplastic anemia.

CDR3 residues: CSARNRDRGPLGVGYTF. CDR3 in DNA: TGCAGTGCTAGAAACAGGGACAGGGGGCCCCTGGGAGTAGGCTACACCTTC. This chain links TRBV20-1 with TRBJ1-2, with 12 bases aligning to TRBD1. The CDR3 is made up of 17 amino acids. Per the germline V gene, CDR1 is DFQATT and CDR2 is SNEGSKA (reference sequence). Losses at the gene ends were 2 bases for V and 8 bases for J; bases not matched to a gene: 15.